This passage covers 13 T cell receptor beta chains from one sample sequenced in a study of cytomegalovirus exposure and HLA in healthy donors (TCRdb year 2017). The receptor library was made with the immunoSEQ multiplex PCR assay. The multiplex PCR relied on a mix of 60 forward primers for TCR Vbeta segments and 13 reverse primers for TCR Jbeta segments. Imported from immuneACCESS, the table was reduced by TCRdb to in-frame sequences with V and J called. These copies leave out some clones; in studies compared against another copy, an unresolved V gene accounts for under half, and the cause of the remainder is not known. This sample is represented by over 200,000 clones; 85% to 90% of them were singletons. The leading ten clones occupy about 1.2% of the sample. Sequenced sample: PBMCs. The receptors originated from a human donor in good health.

The V call is TRBV19, the J call TRBJ2-2; tentatively, D is TRBD1 (5 bases). Between the trimmed V and J ends, which lost 4 bases and 0 bases, there was a span of 12 bases. Germline V CDR1 and CDR2: LNHDA, SQIVND (reference sequence). The CDR3 contains 16 residues. The CDR3 region is CASSKSGRANTGELFF. Written as DNA, the CDR3 is TGTGCCAGTAGTAAGTCCGGCAGGGCGAACACCGGGGAGCTGTTTTTT. The full variable domain, rest sourced from reference TRBV19 and TRBJ2-2, is DGGITQSPKYLFRKEGQNVTLSCEQNLNHDAMYWYRQDPGQGLRLIYYSQIVNDFQKGDIAEGYSVSREKKESFPLTVTSAQKNPTAFYLCASSKSGRANTGELFFGEGSRLTVL.

The V call is TRBV28, the J call TRBJ1-1, with no clear D. The CDR3 is 11 amino acids. The germline V and J ends were trimmed by 6 bases and 8 bases, with 10 bases remaining between them. Germline V CDR1 and CDR2: MDHEN, SYDVKM. The CDR3 DNA is TGTGCCAGCAGGGAGGGAGCGGAAGCTTTCTTT. This codes for CASREGAEAFF.

The V gene is TRBV29-1, the J gene TRBJ2-7; TRBD2 matches at 9 bases. This CDR3 is 14 amino acids long. Germline-derived CDR1 and CDR2 are SQVTM and ANQGSEA. The trim removed 6 bases at V and 2 bases at J, leaving 8 bases unmatched. The CDR3 DNA reads TGCAGCGTCATGGTACTAGCGGGTACCTACGAGCAGTACTTC. It codes for CSVMVLAGTYEQYF.

The rearrangement joins TRBV30 to TRBJ1-3; tentative D call: TRBD1 (5 bases). The CDR3 is 12 residues long. Germline lookup yields CDR1 GTSNPN and CDR2 SVGIG (reference sequence). V was cut by 4 bases and J by 4 bases, with 8 bases left in between. CDR3 amino acids: CAWTGWGNTIYF. The DNA of the CDR3 is TGTGCCTGGACAGGGTGGGGAAACACCATATATTTT.

This clone showed up just a few times. The DNA for the CDR3 is TGCGCCAGCACCGAAGGGACTAGCGGGGAATACAATGAGCAGTTCTTC. Protein sequence: CASTEGTSGEYNEQFF. J is TRBJ2-1 and V is TRBV10-1, with TRBD2 matching over 13 bases. The CDR3 is 16 residues long. The germline CDR1 and CDR2 sequences are WNHNN and SYGVQD (reference sequence). V dropped 7 bases and J dropped 4; count of bases not matched to a gene: 7.

The chain carries TRBV5-4 and TRBJ1-1, with 9 bases lining up with TRBD1. The germline V gene encodes CDR1 SGHNT and CDR2 YYREEE (reference sequence). Trimming took 2 bases from V and 0 from J; bases not matched to a gene: 8. The CDR3 sequence is 17 residues long. The CDR3 coding sequence is TGTGCCAGCAGCTTACCCGGGACAGGGAGGCTGAACACTGAAGCTTTCTTT. Residues: CASSLPGTGRLNTEAFF.

The chain joins TRBV7-2 to TRBJ2-7; D might be TRBD1 (6 bases). The CDR3 loop spans 13 amino acids. V dropped 9 bases and J dropped 0 bases, with 12 bases sitting between them. Germline CDR1 SGHTA, CDR2 FQGNSA. CDR3 bases: TGTGCCAGTTCACAGGGATCCTCCTACGAGCAGTACTTC. It yields the protein CASSQGSSYEQYF.

This CDR3 reads CSVRGPGISYEQYF. CDR3 coding DNA: TGCAGCGTCCGAGGGCCTGGGATATCCTACGAGCAGTACTTC. The chain combines TRBV29-1 with TRBJ2-7, with D perhaps TRBD2 (5 bases). This CDR3 is built from 14 residues. Germline V CDR1 and CDR2: SQVTM, ANQGSEA. Trimming shortened V by 6 bases and J by 1 base, and 16 bases separated the two germline ends.

V and J are TRBV4-1 and TRBJ2-2; D gene unclear. Trimming cost V 1 base and J 4 bases, with 4 bases left between them. The CDR3 runs 13 residues. Germline V gene data show CDR1 as MGHRA and CDR2 as YSYEKL. As DNA, the CDR3 is TGCGCCAGCAGCCAAGCGAGCACCGGGGAGCTGTTTTTT. As protein: CASSQASTGELFF.

The chain carries TRBV5-1 and TRBJ2-5; 7 bases line up with TRBD2. V was pared by 3 bases and J by 4 bases, with 6 bases of the junction left unmatched. This CDR3 contains 14 residues. Germline V CDR1 and CDR2: SGHRS, YFSETQ. The CDR3 sequence: CASSWDSGGETQYF. CDR3 DNA sequence: TGCGCCAGCAGCTGGGACTCGGGGGGAGAGACCCAGTACTTC. The full variable domain, in which reference TRBV5-1 and TRBJ2-5 provide the parts outside the CDR3, is KAGVTQTPRYLIKTRGQQVTLSCSPISGHRSVSWYQQTPGQGLQFLFEYFSETQRNKGNFPGRFSGRQFSNSRSEMNVSTLELGDSALYLCASSWDSGGETQYFGPGTRLLVL.

The V call is TRBV9, the J call TRBJ2-1, with 11 bases identical to TRBD2. J was trimmed by 7 bases and V by 0 bases; bases with no gene match: 9. CDR3 length: 17 amino acids. Germline CDR1 SGDLS, CDR2 YYNGEE. The CDR3 DNA reads TGTGCCAGCAGCGTAGGTAGCGGGAGGGCCTCGCGTAATGAGCAGTTCTTC. Translated: CASSVGSGRASRNEQFF.

The J gene is TRBJ2-3, the V gene TRBV15; no clear D gene. The V end lost 3 bases, the J end lost 10 bases, and 14 bases lay between the germline ends. The CDR3 is 13 residues long. The germline V gene has CDR1 LNHNV and CDR2 YYDKDF (reference sequence). CDR3 protein: CATSSGYARAQYF. CDR3 DNA sequence: TGTGCCACCAGCAGTGGATATGCACGGGCGCAGTATTTT.

V is TRBV15 and J is TRBJ2-1; D call uncertain. Germline loops: CDR1 LNHNV, CDR2 YYDKDF (reference sequence). This CDR3 is built from 16 residues. Trimming left V 0 bases short and J 7 bases short, with 16 bases between. CDR3 in amino acids: CATSRDPPEAVNEQFF. Written as DNA, the CDR3 is TGTGCCACCAGCAGAGACCCCCCAGAGGCGGTTAATGAGCAGTTCTTC. Using reference TRBV15 and TRBJ2-1 for the parts outside the CDR3, the full variable domain is DAMVIQNPRYQVTQFGKPVTLSCSQTLNHNVMYWYQQKSSQAPKLLFHYYDKDFNNEADTPDNFQSRRPNTSFCFLDIRSPGLGDTAMYLCATSRDPPEAVNEQFFGPGTRLTVL.